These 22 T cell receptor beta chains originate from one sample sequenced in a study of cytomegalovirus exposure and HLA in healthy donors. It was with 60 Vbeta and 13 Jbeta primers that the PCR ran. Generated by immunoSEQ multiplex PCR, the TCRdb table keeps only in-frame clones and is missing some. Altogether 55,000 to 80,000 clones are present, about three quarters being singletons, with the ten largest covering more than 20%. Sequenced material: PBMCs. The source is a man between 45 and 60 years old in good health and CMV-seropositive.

The chain's CDR3 is CASSLTENGYTF. The DNA for the CDR3 is TGCGCCAGCAGCCTGACAGAGAATGGCTACACCTTC. This chain uses TRBV5-1 with TRBJ1-2; possibly TRBD1 for D (5 bases). V shed 4 bases and J shed 6 bases, with 10 bases lying between them. Germline V gene lookup returns CDR1 SGHRS and CDR2 YFSETQ. The CDR3 runs 12 residues.

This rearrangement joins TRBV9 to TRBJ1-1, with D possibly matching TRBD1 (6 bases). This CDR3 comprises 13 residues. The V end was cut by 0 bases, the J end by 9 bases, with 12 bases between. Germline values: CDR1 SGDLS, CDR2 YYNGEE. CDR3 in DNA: TGTGCCAGCAGCGTAGTCCCTACAGGGAAAGCTTTCTTT. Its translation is CASSVVPTGKAFF.

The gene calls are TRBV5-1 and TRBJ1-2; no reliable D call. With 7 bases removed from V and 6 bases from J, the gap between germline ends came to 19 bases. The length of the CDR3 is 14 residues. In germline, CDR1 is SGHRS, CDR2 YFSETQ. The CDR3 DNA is TGCGCCAGCCGCCCTTTCGCGGGAAGGGATGGCTACACCTTC. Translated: CASRPFAGRDGYTF.

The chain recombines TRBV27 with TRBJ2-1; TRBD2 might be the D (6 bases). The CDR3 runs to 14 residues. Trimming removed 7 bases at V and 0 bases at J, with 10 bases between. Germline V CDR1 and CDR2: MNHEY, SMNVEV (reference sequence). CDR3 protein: CASTRGSSYNEQFF. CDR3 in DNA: TGTGCCAGCACCCGGGGGAGCTCCTACAATGAGCAGTTCTTC.

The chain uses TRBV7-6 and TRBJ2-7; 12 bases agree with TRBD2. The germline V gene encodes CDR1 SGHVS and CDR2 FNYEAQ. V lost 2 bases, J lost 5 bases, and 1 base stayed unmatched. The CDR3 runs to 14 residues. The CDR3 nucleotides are TGTGCCAGCAGCTTACGGACTAGCGGGAACGAGCAGTACTTC. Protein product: CASSLRTSGNEQYF. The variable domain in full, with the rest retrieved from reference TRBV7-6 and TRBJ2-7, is GAGVSQSPRYKVTKRGQDVALRCDPISGHVSLYWYRQALGQGPEFLTYFNYEAQQDKSGLPNDRFSAERPEGSISTLTIQRTEQRDSAMYRCASSLRTSGNEQYFGPGTRLTVT.

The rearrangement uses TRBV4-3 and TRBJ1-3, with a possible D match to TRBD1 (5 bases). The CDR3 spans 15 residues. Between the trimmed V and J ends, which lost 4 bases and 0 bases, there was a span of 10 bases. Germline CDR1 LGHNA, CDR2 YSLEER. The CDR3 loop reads CASSPGTSSGNTIYF. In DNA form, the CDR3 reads TGCGCCAGCAGCCCGGGGACTTCCTCTGGAAACACCATATATTTT.

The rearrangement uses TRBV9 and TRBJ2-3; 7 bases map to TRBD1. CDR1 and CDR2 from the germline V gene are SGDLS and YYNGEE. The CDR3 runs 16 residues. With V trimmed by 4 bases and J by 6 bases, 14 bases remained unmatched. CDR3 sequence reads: CASSSGQAPSLDTQYF. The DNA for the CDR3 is TGTGCCAGCAGCTCCGGACAGGCCCCATCCTTGGATACGCAGTATTTT.

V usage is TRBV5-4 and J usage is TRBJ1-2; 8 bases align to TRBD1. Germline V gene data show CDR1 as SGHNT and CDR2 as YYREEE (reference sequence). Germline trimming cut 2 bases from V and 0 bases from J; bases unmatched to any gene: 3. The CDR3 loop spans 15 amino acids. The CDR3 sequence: CASSFPTGANYGYTF. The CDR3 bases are TGTGCCAGCAGCTTCCCGACAGGGGCTAACTATGGCTACACCTTC.

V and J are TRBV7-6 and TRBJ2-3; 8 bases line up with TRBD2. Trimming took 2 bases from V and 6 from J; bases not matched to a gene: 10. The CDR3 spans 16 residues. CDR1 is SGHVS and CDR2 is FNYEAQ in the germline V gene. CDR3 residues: CASSLRDLAGVDTQYF. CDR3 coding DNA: TGTGCCAGCAGCTTACGGGACCTAGCGGGCGTTGATACGCAGTATTTT.

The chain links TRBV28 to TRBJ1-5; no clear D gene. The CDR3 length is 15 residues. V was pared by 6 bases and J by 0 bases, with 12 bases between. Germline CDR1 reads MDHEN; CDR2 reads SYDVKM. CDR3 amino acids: CASRVRSHSNQPQHF. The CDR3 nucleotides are TGTGCCAGCAGGGTTAGGAGCCATAGCAATCAGCCCCAGCATTTT.

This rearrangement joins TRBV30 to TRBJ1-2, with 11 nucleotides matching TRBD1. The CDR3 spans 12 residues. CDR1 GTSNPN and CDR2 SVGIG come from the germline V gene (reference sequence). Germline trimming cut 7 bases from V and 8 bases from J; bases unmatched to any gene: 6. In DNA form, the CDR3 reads TGTGCCTTCCCCCGGACAGGGGGCGGCTACACCTTC. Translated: CAFPRTGGGYTF.

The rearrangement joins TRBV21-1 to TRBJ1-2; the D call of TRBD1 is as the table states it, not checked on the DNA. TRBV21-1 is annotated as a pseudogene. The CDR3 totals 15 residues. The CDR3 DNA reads TGTGCCAGCAGCCGTGTGCCGTGGGGCGACTATGGCTACACCTTC. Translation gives CASSRVPWGDYGYTF.

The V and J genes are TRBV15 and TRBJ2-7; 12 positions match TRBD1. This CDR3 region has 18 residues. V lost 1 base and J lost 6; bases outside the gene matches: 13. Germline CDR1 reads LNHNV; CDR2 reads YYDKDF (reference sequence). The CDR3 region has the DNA TGTGCCACCAGCAGAGGACACCGCCTAGGGACAGGGGGCTTCGAGCAGTACTTC. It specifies CATSRGHRLGTGGFEQYF.

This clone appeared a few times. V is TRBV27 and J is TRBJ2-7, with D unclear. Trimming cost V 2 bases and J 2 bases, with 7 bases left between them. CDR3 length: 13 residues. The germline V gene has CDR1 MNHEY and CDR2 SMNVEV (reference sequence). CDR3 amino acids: CASSLVPTYEQYF. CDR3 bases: TGTGCCAGCAGTTTAGTCCCCACCTACGAGCAGTACTTC.

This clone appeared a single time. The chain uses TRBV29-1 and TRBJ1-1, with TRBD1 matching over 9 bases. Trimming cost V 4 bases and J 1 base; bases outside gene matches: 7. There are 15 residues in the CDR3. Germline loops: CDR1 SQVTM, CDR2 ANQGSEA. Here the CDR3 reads CSVGRDRVTNTEAFF. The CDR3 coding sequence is TGCAGCGTTGGTCGGGACAGGGTGACGAACACTGAAGCTTTCTTT.

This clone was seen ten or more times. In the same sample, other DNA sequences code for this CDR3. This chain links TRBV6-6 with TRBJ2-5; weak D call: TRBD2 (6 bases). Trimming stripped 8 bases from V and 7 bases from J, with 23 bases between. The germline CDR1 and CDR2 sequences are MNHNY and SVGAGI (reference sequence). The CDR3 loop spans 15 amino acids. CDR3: CASGWGRRFPGTQYF. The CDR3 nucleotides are TGTGCCAGCGGGTGGGGGAGGCGGTTCCCGGGGACCCAGTACTTC.

The CDR3, as DNA: TGTGCCAGCAGTTGGACAGCTCCTGAAGCTTTCTTT. Amino acids: CASSWTAPEAFF. The chain has TRBV6-6 and TRBJ1-1, with D possibly TRBD1 on 6 matching bases. Trimming stripped 4 bases from V and 6 bases from J, with 9 bases between. Germline CDR1 MNHNY, CDR2 SVGAGI (reference sequence). The CDR3 runs 12 residues.

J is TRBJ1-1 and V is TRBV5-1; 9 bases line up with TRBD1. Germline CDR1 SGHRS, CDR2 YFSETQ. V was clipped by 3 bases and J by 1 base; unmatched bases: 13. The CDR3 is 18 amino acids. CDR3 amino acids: CASSSPTGGISANTEAFF. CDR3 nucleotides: TGCGCCAGCAGCTCTCCGACAGGGGGGATTTCGGCGAACACTGAAGCTTTCTTT.

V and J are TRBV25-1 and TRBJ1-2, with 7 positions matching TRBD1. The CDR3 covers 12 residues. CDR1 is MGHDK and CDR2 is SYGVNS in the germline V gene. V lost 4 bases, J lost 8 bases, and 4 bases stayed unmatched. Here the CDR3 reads CASSATGAGYTF. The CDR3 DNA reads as TGTGCCAGCAGTGCTACAGGGGCCGGCTACACCTTC.

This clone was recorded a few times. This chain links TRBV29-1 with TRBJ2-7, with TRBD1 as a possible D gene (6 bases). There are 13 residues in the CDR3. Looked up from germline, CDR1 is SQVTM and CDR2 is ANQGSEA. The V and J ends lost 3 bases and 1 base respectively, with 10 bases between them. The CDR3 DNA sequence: TGCAGCGTTGAGCCACAGGGTTCCTACGAGCAGTACTTC. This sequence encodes CSVEPQGSYEQYF.

The CDR3 DNA reads as TGTGCCAGCAGCCCCGGGACACTCCTTTGGAATCAGCCCCAGCATTTT. It yields the protein CASSPGTLLWNQPQHF. V is TRBV28 and J is TRBJ1-5; a possible D gene is TRBD1 (6 bases). The CDR3 has 16 residues. The germline V and J ends were trimmed by 6 bases and 4 bases, with 19 bases remaining between them. Germline V CDR1 and CDR2: MDHEN, SYDVKM. Using reference TRBV28 and TRBJ1-5 for the parts outside the CDR3, the full variable domain is DVKVTQSSRYLVKRTGEKVFLECVQDMDHENMFWYRQDPGLGLRLIYFSYDVKMKEKGDIPEGYSVSREKKERFSLILESASTNQTSMYLCASSPGTLLWNQPQHFGDGTRLSIL.

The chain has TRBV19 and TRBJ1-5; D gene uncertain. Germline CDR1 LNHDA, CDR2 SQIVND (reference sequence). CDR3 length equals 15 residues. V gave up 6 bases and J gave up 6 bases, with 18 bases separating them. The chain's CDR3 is CASRGPESRSQPQHF. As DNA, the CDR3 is TGTGCCAGTAGAGGCCCGGAGTCAAGGAGTCAGCCCCAGCATTTT.